This TCR beta chain was retrieved from a study of vaccination effects on CD4 cells after COVID-19. The CDR3 totals 16 residues. Germline V gene lookup returns CDR1 SGHNT and CDR2 YENEEA. The junction had 9 bases not matched to a gene; V was cut back by 5 bases and J by 2 bases. Under the ViraFEST assay, PBMC were stimulated with viral peptide pools so that antigen-specific CD4+ T cells expanded. Sequencing was performed afterwards. At the end of around 11 days of culture, CD4+ T cells were isolated. Nobody among the vaccine recipients had prior SARS-CoV-2 infection (nucleocapsid antibodies were negative). Profiling relied on immunoSEQ multiplex PCR, and the TCRdb table lists in-frame clones only, not all of them. Of about 20,000 clones listed, roughly 72% are singletons. Worth noting for this clone: Its antigen remains unknown.

Sequencing was performed on CD4+ T cells from PBMCs cultured with HCoV-NL63 spike peptides, taken before COVID-19 vaccination. The genes are TRBV11-3 and TRBJ2-1; 7 bases are shared with TRBD1. This TCR derives from a human donor who received a COVID-19 vaccine. CDR3 region: CASSNRGGQAYNEQFF. The CDR3 bases are TGTGCCAGCAGCAACAGGGGTGGGCAAGCCTACAATGAGCAGTTCTTC.